The rows below give T cell receptor beta chains drawn from one sample of a study of blood T cell repertoires in COVID-19. Data came from immunoSEQ multiplex PCR; TCRdb stores just in-frame clones and leaves some out. The table includes around 200,000 clones, 75% to 90% detected once. The sample was PBMCs or T cells enriched from blood (not recorded which). Source of these receptors: a middle-aged man who had recovered from COVID-19. Each CDR3 is given with its conserved first and last residue. Fields, in order: CDR3 length, V gene, D gene, J gene, CDR3 protein, CDR3 DNA. A D gene is named only where the DNA matches it firmly.

14,TRBV6-5,.,TRBJ2-3,CASRTRPSTDTQYF,TGTGCCAGCAGGACAAGACCTAGCACAGATACGCAGTATTTT
21,TRBV12-5,TRBD1,TRBJ2-1,CASGLVRSIGRDRVSYNEQFF,TGTGCTAGTGGTTTGGTACGTTCAATTGGTCGGGACAGAGTTTCCTACAATGAGCAGTTCTTC
12,TRBV7-9,.,TRBJ1-4,CASSRRGEKLFF,TGTGCCAGCAGCCGGCGGGGAGAAAAACTGTTTTTT
15,TRBV30,.,TRBJ2-5,CAWSVLTGVGETQYF,TGTGCCTGGAGTGTACTGACGGGGGTGGGGGAGACCCAGTACTTC
14,TRBV27,.,TRBJ1-6,CASSFRGSNSPLHF,TGTGCCAGCAGTTTTAGAGGGAGTAATTCACCCCTCCACTTT
14,TRBV19,.,TRBJ1-3,CASRLQGSGNTIYF,TGTGCCAGTAGGTTACAGGGCTCTGGAAACACCATATATTTT
14,TRBV6-1,TRBD2,TRBJ2-7,CASSDQRGSYEQYF,TGTGCCAGCAGTGACCAGCGGGGTTCCTACGAGCAGTACTTC
15,TRBV9,TRBD1,TRBJ2-1,CASSGETGPYNEQFF,TGTGCCAGCAGCGGTGAGACAGGGCCCTACAATGAGCAGTTCTTC
14,TRBV7-2,.,TRBJ1-1,CASSKRMGGTEAFF,TGTGCCAGCAGCAAAAGGATGGGAGGGACTGAAGCTTTCTTT
14,TRBV27,.,TRBJ1-2,CASSLSTGINGYTF,TGTGCCAGCAGTTTATCAACAGGGATAAATGGCTACACCTTC
15,TRBV5-8,.,TRBJ1-6,CASSLLMGRGSPLHF,TGTGCCAGCAGCTTGCTTATGGGAAGGGGTTCACCCCTCCACTTT
17,TRBV7-9,TRBD1,TRBJ1-2,CASTFIGDRGVFYGYTF,TGTGCCAGCACATTTATAGGGGACAGGGGGGTTTTCTATGGCTACACCTTC
14,TRBV9,.,TRBJ2-1,CASSVGSSINEQFF,TGTGCCAGCAGCGTAGGGAGTAGTATCAATGAGCAGTTCTTC